Listed here is a single T cell receptor (beta chain). There is no known antigen for this receptor. No much larger clone is present one base from it, and per-base qualities are unavailable. Sequencing was carried out with an Illumina HiSeq 2500. TCR beta libraries were prepared by quantitative 5'-RACE with molecular barcodes. In the authors' own workflow: To identify disease-linked TCR variants, a new computational method was used, one built on a probabilistic model of VDJ rearrangement. TCRdb applied fastp at Q25 and MiXCR to the public reads, then kept only in-frame beta chains. Each CDR3 protein appears once, grouped with its most common genes and DNA. The V and J calls here are based on TCRdb, not the publication. The sample includes about 96,000 distinct CDR3 sequences, with around 25% observed a single time. In total, the top ten clones hold 55% to 75% of the sample. The sample originates from a study of CD8 T cells in ankylosing spondylitis (dated by TCRdb to the late 2010s). Study-level background: T cell receptor beta repertoires were profiled in healthy donors and ankylosing spondylitis patients so that disease-linked TCR variants could be found. The whole study cohort included some 100 healthy donors and 20 to 30 ankylosing spondylitis patients. Peripheral blood was sampled, and synovial fluid was additionally collected from ankylosing spondylitis patients.

V drops 5 bases and J drops 7 bases, leaving 15 bases in between. The CDR3 has 14 amino acids, counting the end cysteine and phenylalanine. The kept DNA is CDR3 alone, 42 bases in frame from the first base. Results the study describes overall, beyond this receptor: Some of the motif variants had been reported before in the synovial fluid and blood of reactive arthritis patients, a finding that suggests common disease-initiation mechanisms. Blood from ankylosing spondylitis patients appeared to be characterized by a TCR beta motif composed of under 10 highly homologous amino acid variants. The disease-linked clones showed a CD8+ phenotype and occurred at relatively low frequencies in peripheral blood. The disease-linked clones were reported as significantly enriched in matched synovial fluid samples from ankylosing spondylitis patients.

The V and J segments used are TRBV12-3 or TRBV12-4 and TRBJ1-5, with the D segment identity uncertain. The source material was blood, either unsorted or a sorted T cell fraction (not recorded which). This sequence was found in a male donor with ankylosing spondylitis or in good health (not recorded which). Here is the DNA: TGTGCCAGCAGTAAGGCCGGGTCGGGGCAGCCCCAGCATTTT. Its translation reads: CASSKAGSGQPQHF.